This entry lists 17 T cell receptor beta chains sequenced from one sample in a study of cytomegalovirus exposure and HLA in healthy donors. The study ran its PCR with 60 Vbeta and 13 Jbeta primers. Data came from immunoSEQ multiplex PCR; TCRdb stores just in-frame clones and leaves some out. The table shows some 150,000 clones, with roughly three quarters occurring only once. The material sequenced was PBMCs. These receptors all come from a woman in her thirties or forties in good health and CMV-seronegative.

J is TRBJ1-5 and V is TRBV2; 9 positions match TRBD1. The CDR3 contains 14 residues. CDR1 SNHLY and CDR2 FYNNEI come from the germline V gene. The trim removed 7 bases at V and 4 bases at J, leaving 5 bases unmatched. Written as DNA, the CDR3 is TGTGCCAGCACCGAGGACAGGGGAAATCAGCCCCAGCATTTT. Amino acids: CASTEDRGNQPQHF.

There are a few counts of this clone. This chain links TRBV29-1 with TRBJ1-2; D remains unclear. V was pared by 0 bases and J by 2 bases, with 16 bases between. Germline V gives CDR1 SQVTM, CDR2 ANQGSEA. The CDR3 has 16 residues. As DNA, the CDR3 is TGCAGCGTTGAAGAAGGAAACGGGGTCAGGAACTATGGCTACACCTTC. Translating it yields CSVEEGNGVRNYGYTF.

J is TRBJ1-4 and V is TRBV10-3, with D maybe TRBD1 (6 bases). Germline V CDR1 and CDR2: ENHRY, SYGVKD. V was shortened by 6 bases and J by 0 bases, with 14 bases between the two germline ends. The CDR3 length is 16 residues. DNA for the CDR3: TGTGCCATCAGCCGACAGGCGCCTGCAACTAATGAAAAACTGTTTTTT. It yields the protein CAISRQAPATNEKLFF.

This clone has just a few counts. The J gene is TRBJ2-5, the V gene TRBV19, with a possible D match to TRBD2 (6 bases). The J call may be in error: the DNA end matches TRBJ2-7 better. The germline V gene has CDR1 LNHDA and CDR2 SQIVND (reference sequence). The CDR3 runs 13 residues. The chain's CDR3 is CASNRGDTYEQYF. CDR3 in DNA: TGTGCCAGTAATCGCGGGGATACCTACGAGCAGTACTTC.

The chain couples TRBV11-2 to TRBJ1-1; D is ambiguous. The germline V gene has CDR1 SGHAT and CDR2 FQNNGV. The CDR3 contains 13 residues. Trimming took 3 bases from V and 4 from J, leaving 9 bases between them. The CDR3 loop reads CASSFTTGTEAFF. CDR3 nucleotide sequence: TGTGCCAGCAGCTTTACCACGGGCACTGAAGCTTTCTTT. The entire variable domain, with the rest obtained from reference TRBV11-2 and TRBJ1-1, is as follows: EAGVAQSPRYKIIEKRQSVAFWCNPISGHATLYWYQQILGQGPKLLIQFQNNGVVDDSQLPKDRFSAERLKGVDSTLKIQPAKLEDSAVYLCASSFTTGTEAFFGQGTRLTVV.

The chain employs TRBV7-7 and TRBJ2-3; D perhaps matches TRBD2 (5 bases). Trimming took 3 bases from V and 6 from J, leaving 16 bases between them. The CDR3 spans 15 residues. The germline CDR1 and CDR2 sequences are SSHAT and FNYEAQ (reference sequence). In nucleotides, the CDR3 is TGTGCCAGCAGCTTTGGCCTAGCAACTTACGATACGCAGTATTTT. Amino acids: CASSFGLATYDTQYF.

This clone was seen more than once but under ten times. This chain uses TRBV28 with TRBJ1-3; perhaps TRBD1 as D (5 bases). Between the trimmed V and J ends, which lost 3 bases and 2 bases, there was a span of 11 bases. The CDR3 spans 15 residues. Germline CDR1 MDHEN, CDR2 SYDVKM. Here the CDR3 DNA reads TGTGCCAGCAGTTTTTCAGGGCTTCCTGGAAACACCATATATTTT. This translates into CASSFSGLPGNTIYF.

This chain connects TRBV4-2 to TRBJ2-7; 10 nucleotides line up with TRBD2. This CDR3 comprises 16 residues. The V and J ends lost 2 bases and 0 bases, in that order; junction bases with no gene match: 4. Germline V gene lookup returns CDR1 LGHNA and CDR2 YNFKEQ. The CDR3 is CASSQQAGGPSYEQYF. The CDR3 coding sequence is TGTGCCAGCAGCCAACAAGCGGGAGGGCCCTCCTACGAGCAGTACTTC.

The chain links TRBV18 to TRBJ1-4; a possible D gene is TRBD1 (6 bases). The CDR3 runs to 16 residues. Germline-derived CDR1 and CDR2 are KGHSH and LQKENI. V gave up 0 bases and J gave up 2 bases, with 10 bases separating them. CDR3 sequence (DNA): TGTGCCAGCTCACCACCAACAGGGCCCACTAATGAAAAACTGTTTTTT. Encoded protein: CASSPPTGPTNEKLFF.

The J gene is TRBJ2-1, the V gene TRBV6-1; TRBD2 is a possible D gene (7 bases). V lost 2 bases and J 7 bases, leaving 15 bases between the germline ends. Germline CDR1 and CDR2: MNHNS and SASEGT. CDR3 length: 15 amino acids. This CDR3 reads CASSEKGGGMNEQFF. CDR3 nucleotides: TGTGCCAGCAGTGAAAAGGGGGGAGGGATGAATGAGCAGTTCTTC.

The chain recombines TRBV10-2 with TRBJ2-3; possibly TRBD1 for D (6 bases). This CDR3 region has 8 residues. V was clipped by 8 bases and J by 15 bases, with 9 bases between them. Per germline, CDR1 WSHSY and CDR2 SAAADI. CDR3 bases: TGCGCCAGCGGCAGGGGATATTTT. It encodes CASGRGYF.

The rearrangement uses TRBV5-1 and TRBJ2-1; TRBD2 aligns across 11 bases. CDR1 and CDR2 (germline): SGHRS, YFSETQ. Trimming at V came to 4 bases and at J to 8 bases, leaving 11 bases not matched to a gene. CDR3 length: 16 residues. The CDR3 DNA reads as TGCGCCAGCAGCCTCCTTAATAGCGGGAGGGCCCATGAGCAGTTCTTC. This sequence encodes CASSLLNSGRAHEQFF.

The rearrangement uses TRBV5-1 and TRBJ2-3; 9 positions match TRBD2. The CDR3 length is 17 residues. The ends lost 0 bases at V and 3 bases at J; junction bases unmatched: 8. Germline V lookup: CDR1 SGHRS, CDR2 YFSETQ. DNA of the CDR3: TGCGCCAGCAGCTTGGCGACTAGCGGCCGAGGGACAGATACGCAGTATTTT. Its protein is CASSLATSGRGTDTQYF.

A few counts support this clone. This chain connects TRBV10-3 to TRBJ1-5, with D perhaps matching TRBD1 (6 bases). Germline V gene data show CDR1 as ENHRY and CDR2 as SYGVKD. The length of the CDR3 is 15 residues. V lost 3 bases and J lost 2, with 11 bases in between. Here the CDR3 reads CAISEGGGGNQPQHF. The DNA for the CDR3 is TGTGCCATCAGTGAAGGGGGGGGAGGCAATCAGCCCCAGCATTTT.

The chain couples TRBV27 to TRBJ2-3; 9 positions agree with TRBD2. This CDR3 comprises 13 residues. J was trimmed by 1 base and V by 10 bases; bases with no gene match: 3. Germline V CDR1 and CDR2: MNHEY, SMNVEV (reference sequence). Written as DNA, the CDR3 is TGTGCCACCCGACTAGCGGGCACAGATACGCAGTATTTT. Protein product: CATRLAGTDTQYF.

The chain recombines TRBV21-1 with TRBJ1-5; the table's D call, TRBD1, has no DNA check behind it. TRBV21-1 is a pseudogene segment. The CDR3 has 13 residues. CDR3 nucleotides: TGTGCCAGCAGTGGGACAGGGGATCAGCCCCAGCATTTT. Protein: CASSGTGDQPQHF.

The chain joins TRBV5-1 to TRBJ1-1; TRBD1 matches at 8 bases. J gave up 5 bases and V 3 bases, and 15 bases lay outside the gene matches. The germline V gene has CDR1 SGHRS and CDR2 YFSETQ. The CDR3 runs 17 residues. The CDR3 loop is CASSSAGQGSWGTEAFF. CDR3 DNA: TGCGCCAGCAGCTCTGCCGGACAGGGAAGTTGGGGAACTGAAGCTTTCTTT.